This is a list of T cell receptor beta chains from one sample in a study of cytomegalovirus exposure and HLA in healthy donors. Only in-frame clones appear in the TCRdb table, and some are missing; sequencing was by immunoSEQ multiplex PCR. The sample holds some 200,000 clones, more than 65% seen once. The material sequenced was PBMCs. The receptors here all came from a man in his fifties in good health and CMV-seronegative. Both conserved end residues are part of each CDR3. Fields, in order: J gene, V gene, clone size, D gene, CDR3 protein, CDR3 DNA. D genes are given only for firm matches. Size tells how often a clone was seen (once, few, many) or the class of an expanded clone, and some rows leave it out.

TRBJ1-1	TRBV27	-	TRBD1	CASSFRDSRREAFF	TGTGCCAGCAGTTTTCGGGACAGCCGACGTGAAGCTTTCTTT
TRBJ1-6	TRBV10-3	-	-	CAISESSNSPLHF	TGTGCCATCAGTGAGAGTAGCAATTCACCCCTCCACTTT
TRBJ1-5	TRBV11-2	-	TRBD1	CASSQTGNQPQHF	TGTGCCAGCAGCCAGACAGGGAATCAGCCCCAGCATTTT
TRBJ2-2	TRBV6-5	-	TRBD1	CASRRTGGGELFF	TGTGCCAGCAGGCGGACAGGGGGCGGGGAGCTGTTTTTT
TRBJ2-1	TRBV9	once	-	CASSFLERSEQFF	TGTGCCAGCAGCTTTCTAGAGCGGAGTGAGCAGTTCTTC
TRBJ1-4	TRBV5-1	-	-	CASSLGAGAREKLFF	TGCGCCAGCAGCTTGGGAGCAGGGGCGAGGGAAAAACTGTTTTTT
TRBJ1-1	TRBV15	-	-	CATSRDLGVEAFF	TGTGCCACCAGCAGAGATCTGGGAGTTGAAGCTTTCTTT
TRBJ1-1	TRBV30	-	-	CAWSVRLNTEAFF	TGTGCCTGGAGTGTTCGTTTGAACACTGAAGCTTTCTTT
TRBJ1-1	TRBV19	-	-	CASSTMPPVKAFF	TGTGCCAGTAGTACAATGCCTCCAGTGAAAGCTTTCTTT
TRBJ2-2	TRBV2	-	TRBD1	CASRGTAGNTGELFF	TGTGCCAGCAGAGGGACAGCAGGAAACACCGGGGAGCTGTTTTTT
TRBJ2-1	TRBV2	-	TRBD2	CASSEQRGPNNEQFF	TGTGCCAGCAGTGAACAGCGGGGGCCCAACAATGAGCAGTTCTTC
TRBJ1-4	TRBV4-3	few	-	CASSQEYRIHEKLFF	TGCGCCAGCAGCCAAGAATACAGAATACATGAAAAACTGTTTTTT
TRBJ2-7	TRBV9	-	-	CASSASDSSYEQYF	TGTGCCAGCAGCGCGTCGGACAGCTCCTACGAGCAGTACTTC
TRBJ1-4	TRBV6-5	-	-	CASSYSKGLGEKLFF	TGTGCCAGCAGTTACTCTAAGGGGTTGGGCGAAAAACTGTTTTTT
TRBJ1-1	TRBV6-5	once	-	CASFTNPLRSRLAFF	TGTGCCAGCTTTACTAACCCCTTACGCAGTCGTTTAGCTTTCTTT
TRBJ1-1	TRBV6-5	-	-	CATWRTEAFF	TGTGCCACTTGGAGAACTGAAGCTTTCTTT
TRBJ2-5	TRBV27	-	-	CASSFRGLEETQYF	TGTGCCAGCAGTTTCCGGGGACTTGAAGAGACCCAGTACTTC
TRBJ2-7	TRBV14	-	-	CASSQEGTISHEQYF	TGTGCCAGCAGCCAAGAAGGGACAATCTCCCACGAGCAGTACTTC
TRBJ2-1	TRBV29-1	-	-	CSVERGFYNEQFF	TGCAGCGTTGAGAGGGGGTTCTACAATGAGCAGTTCTTC
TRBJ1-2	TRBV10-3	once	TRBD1	CAISSTGENGYTF	TGTGCCATCAGTTCGACAGGGGAGAACGGCTACACCTTC
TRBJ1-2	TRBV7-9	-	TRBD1	CASSLSGKGAQGYTF	TGTGCCAGCAGCTTATCTGGGAAGGGGGCGCAGGGCTACACCTTC
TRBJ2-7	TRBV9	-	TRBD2	CASTHAFLAGGWYEQYF	TGTGCCAGCACCCATGCCTTCCTAGCGGGGGGCTGGTACGAGCAGTACTTC
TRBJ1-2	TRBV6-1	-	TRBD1	CASRRQTGGNYGYTF	TGTGCCAGCAGGCGCCAGACAGGGGGCAACTATGGCTACACCTTC
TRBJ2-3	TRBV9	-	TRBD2	CASTTGGLAGFDTQYF	TGTGCCAGCACAACCGGGGGGCTAGCGGGGTTCGATACGCAGTATTTT
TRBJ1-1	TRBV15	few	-	CATSRDAVNTEAFF	TGTGCCACCAGCAGAGATGCGGTGAACACTGAAGCTTTCTTT
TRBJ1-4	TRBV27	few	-	CACSIREYEKLFF	TGTGCCTGCAGTATCCGGGAGTATGAAAAACTGTTTTTT
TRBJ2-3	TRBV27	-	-	CASSPLGTDTQYF	TGTGCCAGCAGTCCCCTTGGCACGGATACGCAGTATTTT
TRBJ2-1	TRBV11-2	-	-	CASSLDRYNEQFF	TGTGCCAGCAGCTTGGACAGATACAATGAGCAGTTCTTC
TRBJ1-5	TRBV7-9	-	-	CASSPREIDQPQHF	TGTGCCAGCAGCCCCAGGGAAATCGATCAGCCCCAGCATTTT
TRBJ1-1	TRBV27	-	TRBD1	CAVIPGQGFAEAFF	TGTGCCGTCATCCCGGGACAGGGGTTTGCTGAAGCTTTCTTT
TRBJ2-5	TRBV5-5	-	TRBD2	CASSLGTSGGNQETQYF	TGTGCCAGCAGCTTAGGGACTAGCGGGGGAAACCAAGAGACCCAGTACTTC
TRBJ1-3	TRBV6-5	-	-	CASSESGGSGNTIYF	TGTGCCAGCAGCGAGTCCGGGGGCTCTGGAAACACCATATATTTT
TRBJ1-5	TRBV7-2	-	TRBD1	CASSQGTGADQPQHF	TGTGCCAGCAGCCAGGGGACAGGGGCGGATCAGCCCCAGCATTTT
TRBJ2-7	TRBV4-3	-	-	CASSPGSGREQYF	TGCGCCAGCAGCCCCGGGAGCGGGCGCGAGCAGTACTTC